The sequence of this T cell receptor (beta chain) was determined in a study of blood T cell repertoires in COVID-19. TCRdb keeps only in-frame clones here, not all; method: immunoSEQ multiplex PCR. The sample consists of approximately 260,000 clones, around 80% of them appearing once. Donors were grouped by their self-reported clinical history. V lost 4 bases, J lost 1 base, and 3 bases stayed unmatched. The germline gives CDR1 SQVTM, CDR2 ANQGSEA. The CDR3 covers 14 residues. This TCR derives from a man in his thirties or forties with acute COVID-19. The sequencing input was PBMCs or T cells enriched from blood (not recorded which). This sequence joins TRBV29-1 and TRBJ2-3, with 9 bases identical to TRBD2. The CDR3, as DNA: TGCAGCGTTGTACGGACTAGCGGCACAGATACGCAGTATTTT. It yields the protein CSVVRTSGTDTQYF.